Below, 22 T cell receptor beta chains from the same sample are listed, as sequenced in a study of neurological immune-mediated disorders (dated by TCRdb to the late 2010s). Library preparation used 5' RACE. Instrument used: Illumina HiSeq 2500. TCRdb reran the public reads through fastp at Q25 and MiXCR, keeping productive beta chains. Each CDR3 protein appears once, grouped with its most common genes and DNA. The sample yields tens of thousands of distinct CDR3 sequences; approximately 17% were counted once. Jointly, the top ten make up 15% of the sample. The specimen sequenced was PBMCs. The receptor set was obtained from a woman between 35 and 50 years old in good health.

This clonotype was recorded at least ten times. This chain joins TRBV20-1 and TRBJ2-1, with D unresolved. CDR1 and CDR2 from the germline V gene are DFQATT and SNEGSKA (reference sequence). CDR3 length equals 16 residues. Trimming stripped 0 bases from V and 8 bases from J, with 20 bases between. This CDR3 reads CSARDPGPLFLDEQFF. DNA of the CDR3: TGCAGTGCTAGAGACCCCGGGCCCCTCTTTCTGGATGAGCAGTTCTTC.

This clonotype was seen repeatedly, ten times or more. The V call is TRBV12-3 or TRBV12-4, the J call TRBJ2-3, with unresolved D. Trimming removed 6 bases at V and 5 bases at J, with 9 bases between. The length of the CDR3 is 12 residues. The CDR3 DNA follows: TGTGCCAGCAGCTCAGTCGTAGATACGCAGTATTTT. This translates into CASSSVVDTQYF.

This clonotype was observed at least ten times. This chain uses TRBV7-2 with TRBJ1-3; 8 nucleotides align to TRBD1. CDR1 is SGHTA and CDR2 is FQGNSA in the germline V gene. Trimming cost V 5 bases and J 0 bases; bases outside gene matches: 9. The CDR3 length is 17 residues. The CDR3 DNA is TGTGCCAGCAGCATATCGGCCACAGGGGGCTCTGGAAACACCATATATTTT. This codes for CASSISATGGSGNTIYF.

This clonotype was counted a few times. J is TRBJ1-3 and V is TRBV30; D might be TRBD1 (5 bases). The CDR3 contains 13 residues. Germline V lookup: CDR1 GTSNPN, CDR2 SVGIG (reference sequence). V dropped 1 base and J dropped 3 bases, with 7 bases sitting between them. The CDR3 protein is CAWSADSGNTIYF. CDR3 DNA: TGTGCCTGGAGTGCCGACAGTGGAAACACCATATATTTT.

The chain combines TRBV19 with TRBJ2-3; the D gene is possibly TRBD1 (6 bases). V lost 8 bases and J 3 bases, leaving 15 bases between the germline ends. Germline CDR1 LNHDA, CDR2 SQIVND (reference sequence). CDR3 size: 14 residues. The CDR3 reads CASSTGLTTDTQYF. The DNA of the CDR3 is TGTGCCAGTTCCACAGGGTTAACGACAGATACGCAGTATTTT.

In its sample, this clonotype was seen many times. This chain uses TRBV7-2 with TRBJ1-5, with TRBD1 as a possible D gene (5 bases). In germline, CDR1 is SGHTA, CDR2 FQGNSA. The V end was cut by 2 bases, the J end by 5 bases, with 13 bases between. The CDR3 sequence is 15 residues long. CDR3 DNA: TGTGCCAGCAGCTTATCGGTGGGGCGAGATCAGCCCCAGCATTTT. It translates to CASSLSVGRDQPQHF.

This clonotype was seen repeatedly, ten times or more. The V call is TRBV18, the J call TRBJ1-4; 7 bases agree with TRBD1. V trimming: 0 bases; J trimming: 7 bases; junction bases outside the gene matches: 5. The CDR3 spans 15 residues. The germline V gene has CDR1 KGHSH and CDR2 LQKENI. Written as DNA, the CDR3 is TGTGCCAGCTCACCACCGGACAGGACGGGTGAAAAACTGTTTTTT. Protein sequence: CASSPPDRTGEKLFF.

This clonotype was counted at least ten times. The chain employs TRBV4-3 and TRBJ2-2, with D perhaps TRBD1 (6 bases). The ends were cut back, 1 base at V and 5 bases at J, with 11 bases in the middle. This CDR3 comprises 15 residues. The germline V gene encodes CDR1 LGHNA and CDR2 YSLEER. As DNA, the CDR3 is TGCGCCAGCAGCCAAGTCCAGGGGCAAACCGGGGAGCTGTTTTTT. It encodes CASSQVQGQTGELFF.

This clonotype was recorded at least ten times. The rearrangement joins TRBV10-3 to TRBJ2-7; 8 positions agree with TRBD1. The CDR3 has 17 residues. The germline V gene encodes CDR1 ENHRY and CDR2 SYGVKD. V lost 3 bases and J lost 0; bases outside the gene matches: 10. This chain's CDR3 is CAISDSNDRGHSYEQYV. CDR3 bases: TGTGCCATCAGTGACTCCAACGACAGGGGACACTCCTACGAGCAGTACGTC.

This clonotype was found many times. V and J are TRBV5-1 and TRBJ2-1; D remains unclear. Germline loops: CDR1 SGHRS, CDR2 YFSETQ. This CDR3 region has 13 residues. Trimming cost V 0 bases and J 5 bases, with 6 bases left between them. The CDR3 DNA is TGCGCCAGCAGCTTGGCAGGTCACAATGAGCAGTTCTTC. It translates to CASSLAGHNEQFF. Filled out from reference TRBV5-1 and TRBJ2-1, the complete variable domain reads KAGVTQTPRYLIKTRGQQVTLSCSPISGHRSVSWYQQTPGQGLQFLFEYFSETQRNKGNFPGRFSGRQFSNSRSEMNVSTLELGDSALYLCASSLAGHNEQFFGPGTRLTVL.

The CDR3 here is CSVEVVGLGNEQFF. The CDR3 region has the DNA TGCAGCGTTGAAGTAGTGGGTCTGGGCAATGAGCAGTTCTTC. The rearrangement uses TRBV29-1 and TRBJ2-1, with D hard to call. The germline gives CDR1 SQVTM, CDR2 ANQGSEA. The CDR3 covers 14 residues. V was pared by 1 base and J by 6 bases, with 13 bases between.

A word on this clonotype: A much larger clone is a single base away; this may be a read error. For the CDR3, the DNA is TGCGCCAGCAGCTTCGTACAGCAGATGGACACTGAAGCTTTCTTT. Translating it yields CASSFVQQMDTEAFF. The chain is built from TRBV5-1 and TRBJ1-1, with D uncertain. The CDR3 has 15 residues. Germline V gene lookup returns CDR1 SGHRS and CDR2 YFSETQ. V dropped 2 bases and J dropped 3 bases, with 14 bases sitting between them.

This sequence joins TRBV5-4 and TRBJ2-7, with 8 bases fitting TRBD2. The ends lost 0 bases at V and 5 bases at J; junction bases unmatched: 4. The CDR3 spans 14 residues. The germline gives CDR1 SGHNT, CDR2 YYREEE (reference sequence). CDR3 amino acids: CASSLVAGSNEQYF. The CDR3 region has the DNA TGTGCCAGCAGCTTGGTAGCGGGATCGAACGAGCAGTACTTC.

V usage is TRBV6-2 or TRBV6-3 and J usage is TRBJ1-1; TRBD1 might be the D (6 bases). The germline gives CDR1 MNHEY, CDR2 SVGEGT. V was clipped by 6 bases and J by 10 bases, with 15 bases between them. This CDR3 has 12 residues. The CDR3 coding sequence is TGTGCCAGCAGCGATACAGGGCGGCGAGCTTTCTTT. It specifies CASSDTGRRAFF.

This clonotype was counted at least ten times. The rearrangement joins TRBV2 to TRBJ2-3; D tentatively reads TRBD1 or TRBD2 (5 bases each). The V gene lost 5 bases and the J gene lost 9 bases, with 24 bases spanning the gap. CDR1 is SNHLY, CDR2 FYNNEI, per germline. The CDR3 totals 16 residues. The CDR3 loop reads CASSPLGTTEGQTQYF. DNA for the CDR3: TGTGCCAGCAGTCCGCTCGGAACCACCGAGGGGCAAACGCAGTATTTT.

This clonotype was seen repeatedly, ten times or more. The chain links TRBV7-9 to TRBJ2-1; 12 bases align to TRBD2. In germline, CDR1 is SEHNR, CDR2 FQNEAQ (reference sequence). V trimming: 5 bases; J trimming: 5 bases; junction bases outside the gene matches: 7. This CDR3 spans 16 amino acids. The DNA of the CDR3 is TGTGCCAGCAGCACCCTACTAGCGGGGGGTCACAATGAGCAGTTCTTC. Encoded protein: CASSTLLAGGHNEQFF.

This clonotype was seen at least ten times. This rearrangement joins TRBV7-9 to TRBJ1-1; TRBD1 might be the D (5 bases). This CDR3 comprises 13 residues. Between the trimmed V and J ends, which lost 3 bases and 11 bases, there was a span of 16 bases. The germline V gene encodes CDR1 SEHNR and CDR2 FQNEAQ (reference sequence). This CDR3 is CASSLQVGGEAFF. The CDR3 nucleotides read TGTGCCAGCAGCTTGCAGGTTGGGGGGGAGGCTTTCTTT.

The chain uses TRBV5-1 and TRBJ2-1; D unclear. Germline CDR1 and CDR2: SGHRS and YFSETQ. The ends were cut back, 4 bases at V and 7 bases at J, with 12 bases in the middle. The CDR3 sequence is 13 residues long. CDR3 nucleotide sequence: TGCGCCAGCAGCCCGCCCAGAAAGAATGAGCAGTTCTTC. Its translation: CASSPPRKNEQFF. The variable domain in full, completed from reference TRBV5-1 and TRBJ2-1, reads KAGVTQTPRYLIKTRGQQVTLSCSPISGHRSVSWYQQTPGQGLQFLFEYFSETQRNKGNFPGRFSGRQFSNSRSEMNVSTLELGDSALYLCASSPPRKNEQFFGPGTRLTVL.

On this clonotype itself: A read error may produce the germline difference seen at one junction end. V and J are TRBV5-1 and TRBJ1-5; D unclear. CDR3 length equals 14 residues. Looked up from germline, CDR1 is SGHRS and CDR2 is YFSETQ. Here the CDR3 reads CSSSDGRCNQPQHF. DNA of the CDR3: TGCTCCAGCAGCGATGGACGCTGCAATCAGCCCCAGCATTTT.

This clonotype was counted many times. The chain uses TRBV20-1 and TRBJ1-2; TRBD1 matches at 8 bases. Germline V gives CDR1 DFQATT, CDR2 SNEGSKA (reference sequence). There are 13 residues in the CDR3. CDR3 sequence: CRLQGGKDHGYTF. The CDR3 DNA reads as TGCCGATTACAGGGGGGGAAGGATCACGGCTACACCTTC.

This clonotype was seen ten or more times. This chain uses TRBV7-3 with TRBJ1-1; D perhaps matches TRBD1 (5 bases). The CDR3 length is 17 residues. The V end lost 5 bases, the J end lost 5 bases, and 24 bases lay between the germline ends. Looked up from germline, CDR1 is SGHTA and CDR2 is FQGTGA. The CDR3 spells CASSPTFGANGRTEAFF. The CDR3 nucleotides read TGTGCCAGCAGCCCCACCTTCGGGGCAAATGGAAGAACTGAAGCTTTCTTT.

This clonotype was observed a few times. The chain has TRBV6-5 and TRBJ1-2; D is perhaps TRBD1 (6 bases). Germline V gene data show CDR1 as MNHEY and CDR2 as SVGAGI. V lost 0 bases and J lost 2, with 10 bases in between. This CDR3 region has 15 residues. The CDR3 loop is CASSYSSGQNYGYTF. The CDR3 DNA reads TGTGCCAGCAGTTACTCATCGGGACAAAACTATGGCTACACCTTC.